A selection of T cell receptor beta chains follows, all from one sample in a study of PD-1 blockade in classical Hodgkin lymphoma. The method was immunoSEQ multiplex PCR; TCRdb's version includes in-frame clones alone and lacks a portion of them. The data hold 25,000 to 30,000 clones, with about 91% observed a single time. Material: CD8+ T cells from blood, obtained at baseline. The receptors stem from a human donor with classical Hodgkin lymphoma. The CDR3 runs from the conserved cysteine through the conserved F or W. D genes are given only for firm matches. Expanded clones get a size class; other rows say once, few or many, or leave the size out.

>few|-|TRBV28|TRBJ1-5
TGTGCCAGCAGACCGGGACACCTCATCAATCAGCCCCAGCATTTT
CASRPGHLINQPQHF
>-|-|TRBV7-9|TRBJ2-1
TGTGCCAGCAGCTTAGTCCACTCCTCCTACTACAATGAGCAGTTCTTC
CASSLVHSSYYNEQFF
>-|TRBD2|TRBV7-2|TRBJ2-1
TGTGCCAGCAGCTTAGCCCCAGCGGGAGGCCCTTACAATGAGCAGTTCTTC
CASSLAPAGGPYNEQFF
>-|-|TRBV5-4|TRBJ2-7
TGTGCCAGCAGCTCAGAGGACGCCCTCGAGCAGTACTTC
CASSSEDALEQYF
>-|TRBD1|TRBV7-9|TRBJ2-7
TGTGCCAGCAGCCTGGGACAGGGGCTGTGGTACGAGCAGTACTTC
CASSLGQGLWYEQYF
>-|TRBD1|TRBV6-1|TRBJ2-5
TGTGCCAGCAGTGTTCAACCGGGACAGGGTGATGTGGAGACCCAGTACTTC
CASSVQPGQGDVETQYF
>once|TRBD1|TRBV2|TRBJ2-7
TGTGCCAGCTTCGGACAGGGCCAAACCTACGAGCAGTACTTC
CASFGQGQTYEQYF
>-|-|TRBV7-7|TRBJ2-7
TGTGCCAGCAGCTCCTCGGGGGCCGACGAGCAGTACTTC
CASSSSGADEQYF
>few|-|TRBV19|TRBJ1-1
TGTGCCAGTAAAGGGGGAACTGAAGCTTTCTTT
CASKGGTEAFF
>-|TRBD1|TRBV12-5|TRBJ1-2
TGTGCTAGTGACCGGGGACAGGGGTTTGGTGGCTACACCTTC
CASDRGQGFGGYTF
>-|-|TRBV19|TRBJ1-1
TGTGCCAGTCATACCGGACTACGAACTTTCTTT
CASHTGLRTFF
>once|-|TRBV4-1|TRBJ2-4
TGCGCCAGCAGCCAAGAAGTTGGCAGCCGAGCAAACATTCAGTACTTC
CASSQEVGSRANIQYF
>-|-|TRBV6-4|TRBJ1-5
TGTGCCAGCAGTGAGAAGAAGGGCTTAAGCAATCAGCCCCAGCATTTT
CASSEKKGLSNQPQHF
>-|-|TRBV20-1|TRBJ1-4
TGCAGTGGGGACGAAAAACTGTTTTTT
CSGDEKLFF
>-|-|TRBV30|TRBJ2-6
TGTGCCTGGAGAGGCACAGAAGTCTCTGGGGCCAACGTCCTGACTTTC
CAWRGTEVSGANVLTF
>-|-|TRBV13|TRBJ2-3
TGTGCCAGCAGCTTAGTTAGCGGTGATCTTGGCACAGATACGCAGTATTTT
CASSLVSGDLGTDTQYF
>once|-|TRBV21-1|TRBJ2-1
TGTGCCAGCAGCCCCCGTGATAGCACCCACAATGAGCAGTTCTTC
CASSPRDSTHNEQFF
>-|TRBD2|TRBV18|TRBJ2-1
TGTGCCAGCTCACCGGGGACTAGCGGGAGGGAGAATGAGCAGTTCTTC
CASSPGTSGRENEQFF